This is a list of T cell receptor beta chains from one sample in a study of response to subunit inactivated influenza vaccine. Via MiXCR, TCRdb re-called the RT-PCR reads, giving one row per CDR3 protein. This sample has hundreds of thousands of distinct CDR3 sequences, with about 10% found just once. Material: PBMCs from blood, obtained on the day of vaccination. The receptors were gathered from a man between 45 and 60 years old who received an inactivated influenza vaccine. The CDR3 runs from the conserved cysteine through the conserved F or W. D genes are given only for firm matches. Not all rows give a size; the values are once, few, many and, for expanded clones, a class.

j_call | v_call | d_call | clone_size | cdr3_nt | cdr3_aa
TRBJ1-6 | TRBV2 | TRBD1 | many | TGTGCCAGCAGAACGGACAGGGGCGGATATTCACCCCTCCACTTT | CASRTDRGGYSPLHF
TRBJ2-1 | TRBV7-8 | TRBD2 | few | TGTGCCAGCAGCTTATACGGTGCTAGCGGGAGTTTTGGGCAGTTCTTC | CASSLYGASGSFGQFF
TRBJ2-1 | TRBV2 | . | . | TGTGCCAGCGGAATCCCTCCATCCCAGGGAAGTCAGCAGTTCTTC | CASGIPPSQGSQQFF
TRBJ2-5 | TRBV20-1 | TRBD1 | . | TGCAGTGCTAGCCGGACAGGGACCCCAGAGACCCAGTACTTC | CSASRTGTPETQYF
TRBJ1-5 | TRBV4-3 | . | . | TGCGCCAGCAGCCAAGGGGTTTTGCAGCCCCAGCATTTT | CASSQGVLQPQHF
TRBJ2-7 | TRBV2 | TRBD1 | . | TGTGCCAGCAGTGAGGGGACAGGGGGCAGCTACGAGCAGTACTTC | CASSEGTGGSYEQYF
TRBJ2-7 | TRBV7-2 | . | . | TGTGCCAGCAGCTTAACTAGGGACAAGCACGAGCAGTACTTC | CASSLTRDKHEQYF
TRBJ2-1 | TRBV5-5 | . | few | TGTGCCAGCAGCTTAACAATGAGCTCCTACAATGAGCAGTTCTTC | CASSLTMSSYNEQFF
TRBJ2-2 | TRBV24-1 | TRBD1 | . | TGTGCCACCAGTGATTTGGTAACAGGGGGCCCCGGGGAGCTGTTTTTT | CATSDLVTGGPGELFF
TRBJ2-2 | TRBV2 | . | . | TGTGCCAGCAGACCCAGGGGTCTCACCGGGGAGCTGTTTTTT | CASRPRGLTGELFF
TRBJ2-2 | TRBV7-3 | . | few | TGTGCCAGCAGCTTGACGGGACCCCGGAGCACCGGGGAGCTGTTTTTT | CASSLTGPRSTGELFF
TRBJ2-5 | TRBV6-2/TRBV6-3 | TRBD2 | few | TGTGCCAGCTCAGAACTGGGACTAGCGGGAAGGGATGAAGAGACCCAGTACTTC | CASSELGLAGRDEETQYF
TRBJ2-7 | TRBV3-1 | . | few | TGTGCCAGCAGCTCCTACTCAATAAACTACGAGCAGTACTTC | CASSSYSINYEQYF
TRBJ2-3 | TRBV15 | . | many | TGTGCCACCAGCCAAGGGGTAGAGGCTACAAGCTTTATGGATACGCAGTATTTT | CATSQGVEATSFMDTQYF
TRBJ1-1 | TRBV3-1 | TRBD1 | many | TGTGCCAGCACCGCAACAGGGGGTCTCACTGAAGCTTTCTTT | CASTATGGLTEAFF
TRBJ1-1 | TRBV12-3/TRBV12-4 | . | few | TGTGCCAGCAGTTTACGGTCGGTCGCTGAAGCTTTCTTT | CASSLRSVAEAFF
TRBJ2-1 | TRBV20-1 | . | few | TGCAGTGCTAGAGATGGGGTGAACAATGAGCAGTTCTTC | CSARDGVNNEQFF
TRBJ2-7 | TRBV6-2/TRBV6-3 | . | few | TGTGCCAGCAGTGGGACTCTCCACGAGCAGTACTTC | CASSGTLHEQYF
TRBJ2-2 | TRBV9 | TRBD2 | . | TGTGCCAGCAGCCCCCGTTCTGGGCGGGAGGAATCGGCCGGGGAGCTGTTTTTT | CASSPRSGREESAGELFF
TRBJ2-7 | TRBV29-1 | . | . | TGCAGCCAAAACCCTACCAAAGGGGGAACCTACGAGCAGTACTTC | CSQNPTKGGTYEQYF
TRBJ2-1 | TRBV3-1 | TRBD2 | . | TGTGCCAACAGCCAATCAGGGACTAGCGGTTGGTCGGTTCTGCAGTCCTACAATGAGCAGTTCTTC | CANSQSGTSGWSVLQSYNEQFF
TRBJ2-1 | TRBV6-1 | . | many | TGTGCCAGCAGTGAAGGGGGGGGCTTTGAGCAGTTCTTC | CASSEGGGFEQFF
TRBJ1-5 | TRBV10-3 | . | few | TGTGCCATCAGTGTAGGAGTCGATCAGCCCCAGCATTTT | CAISVGVDQPQHF
TRBJ1-1 | TRBV30 | . | many | TGTGCCCGGCGGGGGGGGGCGAACACTGAAGCTTTCTTT | CARRGGANTEAFF
TRBJ2-7 | TRBV20-1 | . | . | TGCAGTGCTAGAGGTGGAGAATCCTACGAGCAGTACTTC | CSARGGESYEQYF
TRBJ1-1 | TRBV28 | . | few | TGTGCCAGCAGTTACGGGGACACTGAAGCTTTCTTT | CASSYGDTEAFF
TRBJ2-7 | TRBV20-1 | . | many | TGCAGTGCTAGGTTATCGGGACGGAGGGCCCACGAGCAGTACTTC | CSARLSGRRAHEQYF
TRBJ2-5 | TRBV12-3/TRBV12-4 | . | many | TGTGCCAGCAGCCCCGTCCCGAGTTACCAAGAGACCCAGTACTTC | CASSPVPSYQETQYF